The present T cell receptor (beta chain) was sequenced within a study of blood T cell repertoires in COVID-19. The assay was immunoSEQ multiplex PCR, and TCRdb's table has in-frame clones only and misses some. Counted here are about 46,000 clones, about 88% occurring once; the ten biggest clones make up about 20%. The CDR3 has 16 residues. The germline gives CDR1 SGHKS, CDR2 YYEKEE (reference sequence). Trimming cost V 0 bases and J 2 bases; bases outside gene matches: 2. Input material: peripheral blood. The chain couples TRBV5-5 to TRBJ2-1; 10 nucleotides match TRBD2. This TCR came from a man in his 70s with active COVID-19. CDR3 region: CASSLASGSTYNEQFF. CDR3 coding DNA: TGTGCCAGCAGCTTGGCTAGCGGGAGTACCTACAATGAGCAGTTCTTC.